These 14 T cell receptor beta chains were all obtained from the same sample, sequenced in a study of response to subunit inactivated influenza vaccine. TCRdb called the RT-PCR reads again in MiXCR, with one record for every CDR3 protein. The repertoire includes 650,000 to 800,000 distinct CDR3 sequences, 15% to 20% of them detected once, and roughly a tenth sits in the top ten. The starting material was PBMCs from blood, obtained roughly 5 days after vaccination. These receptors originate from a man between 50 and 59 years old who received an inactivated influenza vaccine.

Written as DNA, the CDR3 is TGCGCCAGCGGTTCCCAACCGGGAGCGGGACCAGATACGCAGTATTTT. Its protein is CASGSQPGAGPDTQYF. The chain uses TRBV5-1 and TRBJ2-3, with 7 bases matching TRBD2. Trimming cost V 7 bases and J 4 bases; bases outside gene matches: 15. Germline V gene lookup returns CDR1 SGHRS and CDR2 YFSETQ. The CDR3 is made up of 16 amino acids.

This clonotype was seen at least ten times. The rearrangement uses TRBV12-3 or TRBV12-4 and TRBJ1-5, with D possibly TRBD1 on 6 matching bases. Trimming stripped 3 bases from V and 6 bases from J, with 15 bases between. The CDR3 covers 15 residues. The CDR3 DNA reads TGTGCCAGCAGTTTCACGGCCTTAGGGGGTCAGCCCCAGCATTTT. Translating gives CASSFTALGGQPQHF.

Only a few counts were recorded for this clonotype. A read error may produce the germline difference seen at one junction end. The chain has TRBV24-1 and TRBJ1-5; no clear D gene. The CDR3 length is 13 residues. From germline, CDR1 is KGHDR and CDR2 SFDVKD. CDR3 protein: CATSGDSNQPQHF. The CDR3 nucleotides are TGTGCCACTAGTGGGGATAGCAATCAGCCCCAGCATTTT.

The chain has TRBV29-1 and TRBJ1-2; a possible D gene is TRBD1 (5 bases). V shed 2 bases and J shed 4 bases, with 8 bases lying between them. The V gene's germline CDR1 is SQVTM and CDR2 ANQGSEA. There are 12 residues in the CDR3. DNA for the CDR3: TGCAGCGTTGAAAGGGGACGCTATGGCTACACCTTC. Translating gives CSVERGRYGYTF. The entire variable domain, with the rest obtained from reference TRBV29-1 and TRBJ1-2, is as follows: SAVISQKPSRDICQRGTSLTIQCQVDSQVTMMFWYRQQPGQSLTLIATANQGSEATYESGFVIDKFPISRPNLTFSTLTVSNMSPEDSSIYLCSVERGRYGYTFGSGTRLTVV.

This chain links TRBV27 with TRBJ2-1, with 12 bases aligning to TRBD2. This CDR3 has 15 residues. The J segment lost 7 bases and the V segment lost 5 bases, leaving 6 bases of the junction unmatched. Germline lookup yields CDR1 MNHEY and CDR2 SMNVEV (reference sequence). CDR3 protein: CASSVTSGSRNEQFF. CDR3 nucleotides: TGTGCCAGCAGTGTGACTAGCGGGAGCAGAAATGAGCAGTTCTTC.

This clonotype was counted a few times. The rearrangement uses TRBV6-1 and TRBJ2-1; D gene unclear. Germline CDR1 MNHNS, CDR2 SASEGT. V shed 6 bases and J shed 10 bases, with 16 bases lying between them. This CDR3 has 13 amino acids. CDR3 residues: CASSSRRIGEQFF. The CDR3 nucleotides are TGTGCCAGCAGCTCCCGGCGGATCGGAGAGCAGTTCTTC.

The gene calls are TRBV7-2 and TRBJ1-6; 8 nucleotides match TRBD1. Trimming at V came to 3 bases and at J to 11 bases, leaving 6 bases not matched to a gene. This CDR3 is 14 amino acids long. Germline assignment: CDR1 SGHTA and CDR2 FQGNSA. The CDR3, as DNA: TGTGCCAGCAGCTTCAGACAGGGGAGGACACCCCTCCACTTT. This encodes CASSFRQGRTPLHF.

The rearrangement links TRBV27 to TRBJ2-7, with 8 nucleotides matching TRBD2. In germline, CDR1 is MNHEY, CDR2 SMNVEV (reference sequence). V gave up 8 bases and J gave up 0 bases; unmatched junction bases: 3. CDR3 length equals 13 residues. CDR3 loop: CASRGGPSYEQYF. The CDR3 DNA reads TGTGCCAGCCGGGGGGGGCCCTCCTACGAGCAGTACTTC.

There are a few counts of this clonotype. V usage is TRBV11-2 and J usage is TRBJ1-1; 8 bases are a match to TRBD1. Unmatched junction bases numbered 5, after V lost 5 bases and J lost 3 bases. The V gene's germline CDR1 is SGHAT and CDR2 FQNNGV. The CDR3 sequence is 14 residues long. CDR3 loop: CASSRTGMDTEAFF. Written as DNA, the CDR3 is TGTGCCAGCAGCAGGACAGGGATGGACACTGAAGCTTTCTTT.

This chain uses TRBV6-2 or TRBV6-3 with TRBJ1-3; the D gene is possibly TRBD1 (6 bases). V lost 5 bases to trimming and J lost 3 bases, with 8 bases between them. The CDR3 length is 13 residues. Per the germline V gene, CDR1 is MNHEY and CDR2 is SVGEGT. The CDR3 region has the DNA TGTGCCAGCAGTCCGGGACATGGAAACACCATATATTTT. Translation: CASSPGHGNTIYF.

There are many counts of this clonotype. The CDR3 DNA sequence: TGTGCCAGCAGCCCAGGACGGTCAACTAATGAAAAACTGTTTTTT. It codes for CASSPGRSTNEKLFF. This chain links TRBV12-3 or TRBV12-4 with TRBJ1-4; D is ambiguous. CDR3 length equals 15 residues. V was cut by 6 bases and J by 0 bases, with 11 bases left in between.

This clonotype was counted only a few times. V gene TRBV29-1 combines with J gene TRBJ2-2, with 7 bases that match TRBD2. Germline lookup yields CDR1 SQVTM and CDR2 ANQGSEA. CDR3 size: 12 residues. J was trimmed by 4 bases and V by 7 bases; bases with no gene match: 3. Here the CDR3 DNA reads TGCAGCGGGGGGGGAGCCACCGGGGAGCTGTTTTTT. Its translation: CSGGGATGELFF.

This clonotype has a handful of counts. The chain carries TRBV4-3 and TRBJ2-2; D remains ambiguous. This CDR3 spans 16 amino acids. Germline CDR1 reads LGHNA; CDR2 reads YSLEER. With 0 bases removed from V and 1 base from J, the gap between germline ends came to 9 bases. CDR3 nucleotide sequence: TGCGCCAGCAGCCAAGATTCTGCCAGGAACACCGGGGAGCTGTTTTTT. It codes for CASSQDSARNTGELFF.

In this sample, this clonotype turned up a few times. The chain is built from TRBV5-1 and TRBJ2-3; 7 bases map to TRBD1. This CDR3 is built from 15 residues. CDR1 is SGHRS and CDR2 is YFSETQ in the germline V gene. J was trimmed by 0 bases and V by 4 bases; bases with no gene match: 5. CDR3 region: CASSASDRSTDTQYF. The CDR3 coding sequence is TGCGCCAGCAGCGCGTCGGACAGGAGCACAGATACGCAGTATTTT.